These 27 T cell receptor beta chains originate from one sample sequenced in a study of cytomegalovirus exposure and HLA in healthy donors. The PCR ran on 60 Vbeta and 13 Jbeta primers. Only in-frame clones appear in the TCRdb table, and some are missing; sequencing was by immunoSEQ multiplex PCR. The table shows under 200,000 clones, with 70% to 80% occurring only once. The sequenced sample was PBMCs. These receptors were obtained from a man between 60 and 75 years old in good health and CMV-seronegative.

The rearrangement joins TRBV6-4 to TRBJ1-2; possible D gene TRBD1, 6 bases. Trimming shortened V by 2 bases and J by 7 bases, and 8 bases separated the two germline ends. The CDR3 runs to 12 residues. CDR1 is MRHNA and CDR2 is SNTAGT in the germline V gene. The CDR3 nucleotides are TGTGCCAGCAGTGACCGAGGGGGTGGCTACACCTTC. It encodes CASSDRGGGYTF.

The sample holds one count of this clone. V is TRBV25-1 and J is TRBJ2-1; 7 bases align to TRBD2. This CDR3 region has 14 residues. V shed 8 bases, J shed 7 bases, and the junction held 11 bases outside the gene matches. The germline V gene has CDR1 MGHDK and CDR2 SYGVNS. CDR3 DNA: TGTGCCAGCTTTCAGGCGGGAGTCGGGAATGAGCAGTTCTTC. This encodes CASFQAGVGNEQFF. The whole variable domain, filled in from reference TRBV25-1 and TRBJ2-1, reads EADIYQTPRYLVIGTGKKITLECSQTMGHDKMYWYQQDPGMELHLIHYSYGVNSTEKGDLSSESTVSRIRTEHFPLTLESARPSHTSQYLCASFQAGVGNEQFFGPGTRLTVL.

The CDR3 protein is CASSKGGQEDLSGNTIYF. The CDR3 nucleotides read TGTGCCAGCAGCAAAGGAGGACAGGAAGACCTCTCTGGAAACACCATATATTTT. The chain employs TRBV21-1 and TRBJ1-3; the table assigns TRBD1, which was not confirmed against the DNA. TRBV21-1 is listed as a pseudogene. The CDR3 sequence is 18 residues long.

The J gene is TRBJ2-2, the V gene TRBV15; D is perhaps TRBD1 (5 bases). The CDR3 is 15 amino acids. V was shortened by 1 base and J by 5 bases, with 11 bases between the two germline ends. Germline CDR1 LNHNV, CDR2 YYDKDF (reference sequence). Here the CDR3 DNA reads TGTGCCACCAGCAGAGTGGCAGGGATTACCGGGGAGCTGTTTTTT. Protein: CATSRVAGITGELFF.

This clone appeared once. In DNA, the CDR3 is TGCAGCGTTGGAGGCCAGAACACTGAAGCTTTCTTT. Amino acid sequence: CSVGGQNTEAFF. The chain is built from TRBV29-1 and TRBJ1-1; no firm D call. This CDR3 spans 12 amino acids. V lost 4 bases to trimming and J lost 1 base, with 7 bases between them. Looked up from germline, CDR1 is SQVTM and CDR2 is ANQGSEA.

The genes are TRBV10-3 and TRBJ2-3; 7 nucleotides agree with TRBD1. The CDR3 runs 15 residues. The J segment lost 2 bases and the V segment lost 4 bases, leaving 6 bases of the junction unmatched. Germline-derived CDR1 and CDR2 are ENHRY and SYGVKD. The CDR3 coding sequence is TGTGCCATCAGTGCCTCCGGGACAGACACAGATACGCAGTATTTT. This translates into CAISASGTDTDTQYF.

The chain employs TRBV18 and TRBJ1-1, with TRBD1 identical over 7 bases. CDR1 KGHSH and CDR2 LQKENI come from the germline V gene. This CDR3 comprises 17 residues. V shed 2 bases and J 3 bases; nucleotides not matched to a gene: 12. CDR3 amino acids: CASSPSLLEGAHTEAFF. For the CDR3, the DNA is TGTGCCAGCTCACCATCCTTGTTAGAGGGGGCCCACACTGAAGCTTTCTTT.

This CDR3 is CASRSTGDPNTEAFF. CDR3 sequence (DNA): TGCGCCAGCAGGTCGACAGGGGATCCGAACACTGAAGCTTTCTTT. The chain is built from TRBV10-1 and TRBJ1-1, with TRBD1 matching 8 bases. The CDR3 runs to 15 residues. After removal of 6 bases from V and 1 base from J, the junction contained 7 bases not matched to a gene. CDR1 WNHNN and CDR2 SYGVQD come from the germline V gene (reference sequence).

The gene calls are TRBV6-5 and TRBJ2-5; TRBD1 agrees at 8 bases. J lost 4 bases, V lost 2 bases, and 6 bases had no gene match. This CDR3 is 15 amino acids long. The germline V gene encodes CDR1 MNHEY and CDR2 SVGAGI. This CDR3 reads CASSYGQGYGETQYF. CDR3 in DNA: TGTGCCAGCAGTTACGGACAGGGTTATGGAGAGACCCAGTACTTC.

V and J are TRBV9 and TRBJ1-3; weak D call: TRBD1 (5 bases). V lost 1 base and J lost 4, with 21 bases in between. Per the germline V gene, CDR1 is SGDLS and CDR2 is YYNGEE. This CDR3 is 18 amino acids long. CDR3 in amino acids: CASSVSGARTGPGNTIYF. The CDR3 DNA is TGTGCCAGCAGCGTATCCGGAGCTCGCACAGGCCCAGGAAACACCATATATTTT.

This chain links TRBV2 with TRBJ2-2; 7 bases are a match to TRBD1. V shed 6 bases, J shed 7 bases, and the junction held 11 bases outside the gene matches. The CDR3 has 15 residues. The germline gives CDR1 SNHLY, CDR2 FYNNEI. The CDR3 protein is CASSRGQSEHGELFF. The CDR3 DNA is TGTGCCAGCAGCCGGGGACAGAGCGAACACGGGGAGCTGTTTTTT.

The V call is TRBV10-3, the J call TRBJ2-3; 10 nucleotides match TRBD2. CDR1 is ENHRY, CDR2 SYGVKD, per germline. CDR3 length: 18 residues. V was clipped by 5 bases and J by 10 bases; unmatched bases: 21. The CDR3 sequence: CAISPLRGARTSGAAQYF. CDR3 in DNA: TGTGCCATCAGTCCTCTGAGGGGGGCTCGAACTAGCGGGGCGGCGCAGTATTTT.

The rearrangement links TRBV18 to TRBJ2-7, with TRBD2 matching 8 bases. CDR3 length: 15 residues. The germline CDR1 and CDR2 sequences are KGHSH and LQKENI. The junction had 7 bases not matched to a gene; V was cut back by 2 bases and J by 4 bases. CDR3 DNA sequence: TGTGCCAGCTCACCATTCAGCGGGAGTCAATACGAGCAGTACTTC. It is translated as CASSPFSGSQYEQYF.

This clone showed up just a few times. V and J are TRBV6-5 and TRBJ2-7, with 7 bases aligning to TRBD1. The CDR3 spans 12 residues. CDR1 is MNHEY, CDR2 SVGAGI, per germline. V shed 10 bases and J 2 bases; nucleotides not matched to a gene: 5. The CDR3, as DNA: TGTGCCACAGGCAGGGGGACCTACGAGCAGTACTTC. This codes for CATGRGTYEQYF.

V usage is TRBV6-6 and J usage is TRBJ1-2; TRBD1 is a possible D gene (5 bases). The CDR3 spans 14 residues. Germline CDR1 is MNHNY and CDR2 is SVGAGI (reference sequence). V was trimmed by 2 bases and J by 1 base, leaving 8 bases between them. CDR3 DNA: TGTGCCAGCAGTTACCTGACAGTTAACTATGGCTACACCTTC. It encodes CASSYLTVNYGYTF.

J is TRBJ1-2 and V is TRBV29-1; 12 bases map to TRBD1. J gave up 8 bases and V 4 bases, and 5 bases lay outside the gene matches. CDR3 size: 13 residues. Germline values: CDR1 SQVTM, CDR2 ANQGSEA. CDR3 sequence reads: CSVGGTGGWGYTF. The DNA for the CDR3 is TGCAGCGTTGGGGGGACAGGGGGCTGGGGCTACACCTTC.

CDR3 DNA sequence: TGTGCCAGCAGTCTCCCACGGGGTGATGGCTACACCTTC. It encodes CASSLPRGDGYTF. V and J are TRBV6-1 and TRBJ1-2, with unresolved D. V lost 5 bases to trimming and J lost 6 bases, with 13 bases between them. The CDR3 runs to 13 residues. Germline lookup yields CDR1 MNHNS and CDR2 SASEGT.

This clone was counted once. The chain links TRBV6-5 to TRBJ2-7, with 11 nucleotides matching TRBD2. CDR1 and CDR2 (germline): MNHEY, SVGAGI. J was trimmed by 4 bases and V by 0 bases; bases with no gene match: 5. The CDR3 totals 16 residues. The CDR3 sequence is CASSYSKPSGRYEQYF. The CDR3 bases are TGTGCCAGCAGTTACTCGAAGCCTAGCGGGAGGTACGAGCAGTACTTC.

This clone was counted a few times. The CDR3 DNA sequence: TGTGCCAGCAGCCCAACGGGGGGCCACGAGCAGTACTTC. Amino acids: CASSPTGGHEQYF. The genes are TRBV7-6 and TRBJ2-7, with D perhaps matching TRBD2 (7 bases). With 5 bases removed from V and 5 bases from J, the gap between germline ends came to 13 bases. Germline assignment: CDR1 SGHVS and CDR2 FNYEAQ. The CDR3 is made up of 13 amino acids.

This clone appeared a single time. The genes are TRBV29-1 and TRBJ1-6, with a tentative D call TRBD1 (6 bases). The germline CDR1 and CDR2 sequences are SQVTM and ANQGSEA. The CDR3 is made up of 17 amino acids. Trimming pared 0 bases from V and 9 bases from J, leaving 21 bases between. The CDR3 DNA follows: TGCAGCGTTGAAGACCCCCCCCAGGGGACCCGAGGTTCACCCCTCCACTTT. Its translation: CSVEDPPQGTRGSPLHF. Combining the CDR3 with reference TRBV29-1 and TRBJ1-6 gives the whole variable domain SAVISQKPSRDICQRGTSLTIQCQVDSQVTMMFWYRQQPGQSLTLIATANQGSEATYESGFVIDKFPISRPNLTFSTLTVSNMSPEDSSIYLCSVEDPPQGTRGSPLHFGNGTRLTVT.

The CDR3 region is CASSIPGTGGKYF. The DNA of the CDR3 is TGTGCCAGTAGTATCCCCGGGACAGGGGGCAAGTACTTC. The chain employs TRBV19 and TRBJ2-7; the match to TRBD1 covers 12 bases. The germline CDR1 and CDR2 sequences are LNHDA and SQIVND (reference sequence). Trimming cost V 3 bases and J 11 bases; bases outside gene matches: 5. The CDR3 has 13 residues.

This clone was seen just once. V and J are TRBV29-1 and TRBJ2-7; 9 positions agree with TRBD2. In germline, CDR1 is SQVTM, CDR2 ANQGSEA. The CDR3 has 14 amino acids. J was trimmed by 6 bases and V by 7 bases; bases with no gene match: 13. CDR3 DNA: TGCAGCGCCCGAGGGTCCGGACTAGCGTCCGAGCAGTACTTC. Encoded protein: CSARGSGLASEQYF.

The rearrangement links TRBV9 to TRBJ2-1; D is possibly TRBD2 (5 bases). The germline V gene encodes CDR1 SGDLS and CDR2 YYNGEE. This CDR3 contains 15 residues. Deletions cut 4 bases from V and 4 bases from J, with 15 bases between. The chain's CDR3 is CASSPLGGHYNEQFF. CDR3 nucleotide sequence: TGTGCCAGCAGCCCCCTGGGCGGGCATTACAATGAGCAGTTCTTC.

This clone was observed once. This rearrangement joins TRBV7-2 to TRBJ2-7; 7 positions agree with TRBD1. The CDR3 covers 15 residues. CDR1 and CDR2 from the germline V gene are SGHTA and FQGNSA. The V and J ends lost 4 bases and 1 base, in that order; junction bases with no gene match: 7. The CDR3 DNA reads TGTGCCAGCAGCTCCGGACAGGCCGGTTCCTACGAGCAGTACTTC. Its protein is CASSSGQAGSYEQYF.

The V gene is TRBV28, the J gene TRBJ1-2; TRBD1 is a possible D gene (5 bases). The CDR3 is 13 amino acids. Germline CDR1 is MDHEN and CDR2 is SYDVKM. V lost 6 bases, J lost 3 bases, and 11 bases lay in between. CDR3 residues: CASRRRGDYGYTF. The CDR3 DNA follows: TGTGCCAGCAGGAGGCGGGGGGACTATGGCTACACCTTC.

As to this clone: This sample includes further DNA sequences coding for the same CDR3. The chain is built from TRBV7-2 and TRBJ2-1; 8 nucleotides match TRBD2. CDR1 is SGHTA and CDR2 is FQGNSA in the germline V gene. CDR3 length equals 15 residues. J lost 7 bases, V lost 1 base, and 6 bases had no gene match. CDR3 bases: TGTGCCAGCAGCTTAGTCCTAGCGGGCGGAAATGAGCAGTTCTTC. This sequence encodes CASSLVLAGGNEQFF.

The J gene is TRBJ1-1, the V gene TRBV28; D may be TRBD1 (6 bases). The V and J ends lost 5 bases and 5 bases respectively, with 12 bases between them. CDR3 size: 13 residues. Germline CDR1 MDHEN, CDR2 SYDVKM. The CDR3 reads CASSRVTGTEAFF. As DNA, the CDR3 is TGTGCCAGCAGTCGCGTAACAGGGACTGAAGCTTTCTTT.